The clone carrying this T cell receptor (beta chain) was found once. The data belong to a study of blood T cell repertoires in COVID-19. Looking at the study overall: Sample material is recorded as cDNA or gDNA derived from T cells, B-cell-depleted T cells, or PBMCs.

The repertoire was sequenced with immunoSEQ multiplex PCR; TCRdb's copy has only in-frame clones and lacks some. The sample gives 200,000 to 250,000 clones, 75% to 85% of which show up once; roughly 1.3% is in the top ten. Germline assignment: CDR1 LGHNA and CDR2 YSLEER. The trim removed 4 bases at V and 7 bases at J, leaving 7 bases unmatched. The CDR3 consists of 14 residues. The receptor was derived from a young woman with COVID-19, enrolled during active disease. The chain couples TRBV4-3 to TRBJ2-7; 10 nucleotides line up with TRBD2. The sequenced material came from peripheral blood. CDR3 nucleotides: TGCGCCAGCAGCCCATGGGCTAGCGGGAGTGAGCAGTACTTC. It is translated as CASSPWASGSEQYF.